Listed here are 15 T cell receptor beta chains from one sample, sequenced in a study of blood T cell repertoires in COVID-19. Clones were sequenced by immunoSEQ multiplex PCR, and TCRdb holds only the in-frame ones, with some missing. The sample carries under 250,000 clones, 65% to 90% recorded once. The material sequenced was peripheral blood. These receptors all come from a woman in her sixties or seventies with acute or convalescent COVID-19.

The rearrangement uses TRBV6-5 and TRBJ1-1, with D perhaps matching TRBD1 (5 bases). Trimming took off 0 bases at V and 5 bases at J, with 10 bases between the two ends. The CDR3 covers 14 residues. CDR1 is MNHEY and CDR2 is SVGAGI in the germline V gene. The CDR3 is CASSYSTVETEAFF. The CDR3 bases are TGTGCCAGCAGTTACTCGACAGTCGAGACTGAAGCTTTCTTT.

This chain uses TRBV5-6 with TRBJ2-7; 7 positions match TRBD1. This CDR3 is built from 12 residues. Trimming took 7 bases from V and 10 from J; bases not matched to a gene: 11. Germline CDR1 is SGHDT and CDR2 is YYEEEE. CDR3 protein: CASSLRQGPQYF. CDR3 DNA: TGTGCCAGCTCCTTGAGACAGGGCCCTCAGTACTTC.

The chain couples TRBV11-3 to TRBJ2-5; perhaps TRBD2 as D (5 bases). V lost 7 bases and J 2 bases, leaving 17 bases between the germline ends. The CDR3 totals 15 residues. Germline lookup yields CDR1 SGHNT and CDR2 YENEEA. The CDR3 protein is CASKLGRARQETQYF. DNA of the CDR3: TGTGCCAGCAAGCTTGGGCGGGCACGTCAAGAGACCCAGTACTTC.

V usage is TRBV6-5 and J usage is TRBJ1-1; weak D call: TRBD1 (6 bases). The length of the CDR3 is 14 residues. Trimming took off 6 bases at V and 6 bases at J, with 17 bases between the two ends. Looked up from germline, CDR1 is MNHEY and CDR2 is SVGAGI. The CDR3 DNA sequence: TGTGCCAGCAGCCGACAGGATAGAAACGCTGAAGCTTTCTTT. This gives the protein CASSRQDRNAEAFF.

The V and J genes are TRBV27 and TRBJ1-2; 9 bases fit TRBD1. There are 13 residues in the CDR3. Per germline, CDR1 MNHEY and CDR2 SMNVEV (reference sequence). J was trimmed by 7 bases and V by 5 bases; bases with no gene match: 5. The DNA of the CDR3 is TGTGCCAGCAGTGGACAGGGGATGGGTGGCTACACCTTC. This gives the protein CASSGQGMGGYTF.

V usage is TRBV4-1 and J usage is TRBJ2-6, with D possibly being TRBD1 (7 bases). Deletions cut 0 bases from V and 2 bases from J, with 17 bases between. CDR3 size: 19 residues. Germline lookup yields CDR1 MGHRA and CDR2 YSYEKL. The CDR3 nucleotides read TGCGCCAGCAGCCAAGAGTCGGGCAGGGGGGTCCCTGGGGCCAACGTCCTGACTTTC. This gives the protein CASSQESGRGVPGANVLTF.

The V gene is TRBV10-2, the J gene TRBJ1-1; 8 bases match TRBD1. The germline gives CDR1 WSHSY, CDR2 SAAADI. CDR3 length: 14 amino acids. J gave up 0 bases and V 4 bases, and 1 base lay outside the gene matches. CDR3 DNA: TGCGCCAGCAGTGCGACAGGGGTGAACACTGAAGCTTTCTTT. The encoded protein is CASSATGVNTEAFF.

The rearrangement joins TRBV4-2 to TRBJ1-1; perhaps TRBD1 as D (6 bases). Trimming left V 0 bases short and J 7 bases short, with 18 bases between. CDR1 and CDR2 from the germline V gene are LGHNA and YNFKEQ. The CDR3 is 16 residues long. CDR3 sequence (DNA): TGTGCCAGCAGCCAAGAAGGTGGGCAGGGGCGGAGTGAAGCTTTCTTT. It yields the protein CASSQEGGQGRSEAFF.

The V and J genes are TRBV30 and TRBJ2-7, with D hard to call. The V end lost 2 bases, the J end lost 6 bases, and 8 bases lay between the germline ends. Germline values: CDR1 GTSNPN, CDR2 SVGIG (reference sequence). This CDR3 has 11 residues. As DNA, the CDR3 is TGTGCCTGGAGTCCCTCGGGCGAGCAGTACTTC. This encodes CAWSPSGEQYF.

CDR3 DNA: TGTGCCAGCAGCCCTCTCCAGGGGGTAGGAAACACCATATATTTT. It specifies CASSPLQGVGNTIYF. The gene calls are TRBV9 and TRBJ1-3; 7 nucleotides match TRBD1. V shed 4 bases and J 4 bases; nucleotides not matched to a gene: 8. Germline CDR1 and CDR2: SGDLS and YYNGEE. The CDR3 sequence is 15 residues long.

J is TRBJ2-2 and V is TRBV20-1, with 12 bases aligning to TRBD2. This CDR3 region has 18 residues. Germline CDR1 DFQATT, CDR2 SNEGSKA (reference sequence). V lost 3 bases to trimming and J lost 3 bases; unmatched junction nucleotides: 11. The CDR3 reads CSASGGGTSGFYTGELFF. The CDR3, as DNA: TGCAGTGCTAGTGGGGGCGGGACTAGCGGGTTCTACACCGGGGAGCTGTTTTTT.

V gene TRBV14 combines with J gene TRBJ1-2; no reliable D call. CDR3 length equals 13 residues. Per the germline V gene, CDR1 is SGHDN and CDR2 is FVKESK. The V end was cut by 0 bases, the J end by 4 bases, with 6 bases between. The CDR3 coding sequence is TGTGCCAGCAGCCAAGAATCGTTCTATGGCTACACCTTC. Amino acids: CASSQESFYGYTF. Filled out from reference TRBV14 and TRBJ1-2, the complete variable domain reads EAGVTQFPSHSVIEKGQTVTLRCDPISGHDNLYWYRRVMGKEIKFLLHFVKESKQDESGMPNNRFLAERTGGTYSTLKVQPAELEDSGVYFCASSQESFYGYTFGSGTRLTVV.

V gene TRBV9 combines with J gene TRBJ1-2; perhaps TRBD1 as D (5 bases). This CDR3 comprises 16 residues. V was trimmed by 0 bases and J by 6 bases, leaving 18 bases between them. Germline V gene sequence: CDR1 SGDLS, CDR2 YYNGEE. The CDR3, as DNA: TGTGCCAGCAGCGTAGATTGGAGGTGGGGGGAGAATGGCTACACCTTC. It encodes CASSVDWRWGENGYTF.

The chain uses TRBV7-2 and TRBJ2-7; TRBD1 matches 7 bases. The CDR3 totals 15 residues. The V segment lost 8 bases and the J segment 3 bases; nucleotides outside the gene matches: 13. The germline CDR1 and CDR2 sequences are SGHTA and FQGNSA. This chain's CDR3 is CASQIRATGIYEQYF. As DNA, the CDR3 is TGTGCCAGCCAAATTCGGGCGACAGGGATCTACGAGCAGTACTTC.

This clone was detected once. This chain links TRBV7-9 with TRBJ1-1; D not certain. This CDR3 spans 14 amino acids. V was shortened by 1 base and J by 10 bases, with 16 bases between the two germline ends. Per germline, CDR1 SEHNR and CDR2 FQNEAQ (reference sequence). The DNA of the CDR3 is TGTGCCAGCAGCTTAGTAGGAGGACCCGAGGTAGCTTTCTTT. Its translation: CASSLVGGPEVAFF.